The source of this T cell receptor beta chain is a study of T cell responses to AZD1222 COVID-19 vaccine. Study-wide background: Pooling covered second doses at about 4 or about 12 weeks.

General observations from the study: The donor group comprised mostly white British people and more females; the analysis possibly underestimated clonal diversity. Only five to seven AZD1222 recipients were seropositive at baseline. Epitopes outside B.1.351 and B.1.1.7 mutated regions reportedly drew nearly half of spike TCRs.

Comments on this clone: The target antigen is unknown.

The data were produced by immunoSEQ multiplex PCR, yet TCRdb's version contains in-frame clones alone and is incomplete. The profile shows around 150,000 clones, more than 70% of them singletons. Sequencing was performed on peripheral blood, taken on day 0 of AZD1222 vaccination. The receptor was derived from an adult in good health.

CDR3 nucleotides: TGTGCCAGCAGCACCTATAGGTACAATGAGCAGTTCTTC. It encodes CASSTYRYNEQFF. The rearrangement joins TRBV21-1 to TRBJ2-1. TRBV21-1 is noted as a pseudogene. This CDR3 is built from 13 residues.